The rows below give T cell receptor beta chains drawn from one sample of a study of response to subunit inactivated influenza vaccine. TCRdb fed the RT-PCR reads into MiXCR, producing one record per CDR3 protein. Among more than 550,000 distinct CDR3 sequences listed, over 9.5% were seen once. This sample comprised PBMCs from blood, obtained on the day of vaccination. The receptors derive from a man aged 50 to 60 who received an inactivated influenza vaccine. Both conserved end residues are part of each CDR3.

j_call: TRBJ1-5; v_call: TRBV20-1; cdr3_aa: CSASTTSNQPQHF
j_call: TRBJ2-2; v_call: TRBV10-3; cdr3_aa: CAISGDFPPGELFF
j_call: TRBJ1-2; v_call: TRBV3-1; cdr3_aa: CASSQGGAGTYNYGYTF
j_call: TRBJ2-5; v_call: TRBV14; cdr3_aa: CASSQDRVQETQYF
j_call: TRBJ2-2; v_call: TRBV9; cdr3_aa: CASSAGGAYTGELFF
j_call: TRBJ2-7; v_call: TRBV20-1; cdr3_aa: CSAYSGTSGRSYEQYF
j_call: TRBJ2-1; v_call: TRBV9; cdr3_aa: CASSVGEFGEQFF
j_call: TRBJ2-7; v_call: TRBV10-3; cdr3_aa: CAISESASSYEQYF
j_call: TRBJ2-3; v_call: TRBV10-3; cdr3_aa: CAISETSGSSPDTQYF
j_call: TRBJ1-2; v_call: TRBV3-1; cdr3_aa: CASSPSGRSLNYGYTF
j_call: TRBJ2-3; v_call: TRBV29-1; cdr3_aa: CSVDGTASTDTQYF
j_call: TRBJ1-1; v_call: TRBV6-1; cdr3_aa: CASSRQPMSTEAFF
j_call: TRBJ2-7; v_call: TRBV18; cdr3_aa: CASSQEWDGLYEQYF
j_call: TRBJ2-3; v_call: TRBV15; cdr3_aa: CATSRERADTQYF
j_call: TRBJ2-2; v_call: TRBV4-3; cdr3_aa: CASSQDGLVRNTGELFF
j_call: TRBJ2-3; v_call: TRBV27; cdr3_aa: CASSSGTSGGRGTQYF
j_call: TRBJ1-6; v_call: TRBV27; cdr3_aa: CASRGQGRNSPLHF
j_call: TRBJ2-1; v_call: TRBV28; cdr3_aa: CASTIHGTVGGNEQFF